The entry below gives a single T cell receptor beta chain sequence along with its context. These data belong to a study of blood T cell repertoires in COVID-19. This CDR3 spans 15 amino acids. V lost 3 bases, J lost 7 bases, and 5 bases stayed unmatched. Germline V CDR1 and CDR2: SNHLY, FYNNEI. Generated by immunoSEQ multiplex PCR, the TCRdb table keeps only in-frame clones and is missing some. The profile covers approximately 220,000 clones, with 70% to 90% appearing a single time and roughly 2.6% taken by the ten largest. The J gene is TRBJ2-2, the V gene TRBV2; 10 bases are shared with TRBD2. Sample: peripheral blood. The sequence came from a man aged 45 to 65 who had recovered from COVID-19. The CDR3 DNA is TGTGCCAGCAGTGATCTAGCGGGAGCGGTCGGGGAGCTGTTTTTT. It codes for CASSDLAGAVGELFF.